This entry features one T cell receptor (beta chain) sequence. The V and J ends lost 1 base and 6 bases, in that order; junction bases with no gene match: 3. The CDR3 sequence is 14 residues long. From germline, CDR1 is SEHNR and CDR2 FQNEAQ (reference sequence). The data originate from a study of cytomegalovirus exposure and HLA in healthy donors. Assay used: immunoSEQ multiplex PCR; TCRdb lists only in-frame clones, some missing. This table holds some 270,000 clones, around 85% found once. Sequences were obtained from PBMCs. The TCR sequence derives from a woman in her late teens or twenties in good health and CMV-seronegative. This sequence joins TRBV7-9 and TRBJ1-2; TRBD1 matches 9 bases. The CDR3, as DNA: TGTGCCAGCAGCTTAGAGGGACAGGGACATGGCTACACCTTC. Translated, it gives CASSLEGQGHGYTF.